The 26 T cell receptor beta chains given below trace back to one sample, sequenced in a study of T cells in Graves' hyperthyroidism and ophthalmopathy. RNA transcripts gave rise to amplified TCR beta CDR3 regions. Carried out on the TCR CDR3, a first-round RT-PCR used the HTBI primer set. TCRdb processed the multiplex PCR reads anew with MiXCR; each CDR3 protein has one entry. The sample carries about 350,000 distinct CDR3 sequences, 19% recorded once. Sample: blood. Receptors originate from a woman under 30 with Graves' hyperthyroidism.

The sample holds many counts of this clonotype. The chain is built from TRBV18 and TRBJ2-5; 7 nucleotides line up with TRBD1. With 4 bases clipped from V and 2 bases from J, the junction kept 4 bases outside the gene matches. Germline-derived CDR1 and CDR2 are KGHSH and LQKENI. This CDR3 is 14 amino acids long. This chain's CDR3 is CASSRDSEQETQYF. For the CDR3, the DNA is TGTGCCAGCTCACGGGACAGTGAGCAAGAGACCCAGTACTTC.

This clonotype appeared many times. This sequence joins TRBV7-3 and TRBJ2-7; TRBD2 matches 7 bases. Trimming removed 1 base from V and 2 bases from J; junction bases left unmatched: 5. Germline V gene data show CDR1 as SGHTA and CDR2 as FQGTGA. This CDR3 comprises 15 residues. The CDR3 nucleotides are TGTGCCAGCAGCTTAATGCGGGGGACGACCTACGAGCAGTACTTC. Its protein product is CASSLMRGTTYEQYF.

This clonotype was detected ten times or more. The chain carries TRBV9 and TRBJ2-2, with 11 bases identical to TRBD1. The CDR3 has 16 amino acids. The germline V gene has CDR1 SGDLS and CDR2 YYNGEE. With V trimmed by 0 bases and J by 4 bases, 2 bases remained unmatched. CDR3 sequence (DNA): TGTGCCAGCAGCGTAGGAGGGACAGGGGGCACCGGGGAGCTGTTTTTT. Its protein is CASSVGGTGGTGELFF.

This clonotype occurred many times. V and J are TRBV6-2 or TRBV6-3 and TRBJ2-2; unclear D gene. The CDR3 loop spans 14 amino acids. Per germline, CDR1 MNHEY and CDR2 SVGEGT. The V end was cut by 4 bases, the J end by 6 bases, with 12 bases between. The chain's CDR3 is CASSSTPLSGELFF. The CDR3 nucleotides are TGTGCCAGCAGTTCGACCCCGTTGTCCGGGGAGCTGTTTTTT.

Concerning this clonotype itself: Possible read error: a much larger clone is one base away. The final CDR3 position lacks the conserved phenylalanine or tryptophan, pointing to a likely read error. V usage is TRBV20-1 and J usage is TRBJ1-5; D unresolved. Trimming took 0 bases from V and 5 from J, leaving 8 bases between them. Germline V gives CDR1 DFQATT, CDR2 SNEGSKA (reference sequence). CDR3 length: 13 residues. The CDR3 protein is CSAREEADQPQHS. Here the CDR3 DNA reads TGCAGTGCTAGAGAGGAGGCGGATCAGCCCCAGCATTCT.

The chain couples TRBV28 to TRBJ2-5; TRBD2 is a possible D gene (5 bases). V lost 3 bases to trimming and J lost 5 bases, with 16 bases between them. Per the germline V gene, CDR1 is MDHEN and CDR2 is SYDVKM. There are 15 residues in the CDR3. CDR3 sequence: CASSFSVALRETQYF. For the CDR3, the DNA is TGTGCCAGCAGTTTTAGCGTGGCCCTAAGGGAGACCCAGTACTTC.

This clonotype was seen repeatedly, ten times or more. The V and J genes are TRBV20-1 and TRBJ2-3, with no clear D. This CDR3 is built from 12 residues. V shed 5 bases and J shed 1 base, with 7 bases lying between them. Germline V gene data show CDR1 as DFQATT and CDR2 as SNEGSKA (reference sequence). CDR3 residues: CSASAGTDTQYF. As DNA, the CDR3 is TGCAGTGCTTCTGCGGGCACAGATACGCAGTATTTT.

The sample holds many counts of this clonotype. The gene calls are TRBV5-1 and TRBJ1-3; the match to TRBD1 covers 7 bases. V trimming: 0 bases; J trimming: 7 bases; junction bases outside the gene matches: 7. Germline-derived CDR1 and CDR2 are SGHRS and YFSETQ. The CDR3 loop spans 15 amino acids. CDR3 sequence: CASSLGGTAGNTIYF. CDR3 nucleotides: TGCGCCAGCAGCTTGGGCGGGACAGCGGGTAACACCATATATTTT.

This clonotype showed up many times. V and J are TRBV6-5 and TRBJ1-1, with D uncertain. The CDR3 runs to 14 residues. Germline V gene lookup returns CDR1 MNHEY and CDR2 SVGAGI. Trimming removed 6 bases at V and 4 bases at J, with 15 bases between. The DNA of the CDR3 is TGTGCCAGCAGCAAGGAGTGGGCGGCCACTGAAGCTTTCTTT. Amino acid sequence: CASSKEWAATEAFF.

The V and J genes are TRBV11-2 and TRBJ2-7; 10 nucleotides agree with TRBD2. Trimming took 6 bases from V and 1 from J; bases not matched to a gene: 15. CDR1 and CDR2 (germline): SGHAT, FQNNGV. This CDR3 is 18 amino acids long. The CDR3 region has the DNA TGTGCCAGCAGACGACTAGCGGGCAGCACAGGGGGGTCCTACGAGCAGTACTTC. This sequence encodes CASRRLAGSTGGSYEQYF.

The genes are TRBV27 and TRBJ1-5; tentative D call: TRBD1 (5 bases). Trimming cost V 3 bases and J 6 bases, with 12 bases left between them. The germline CDR1 and CDR2 sequences are MNHEY and SMNVEV (reference sequence). CDR3 length: 14 amino acids. The CDR3 DNA sequence: TGTGCCAGCAGTTTCGGGGGGGGTAGTCAGCCCCAGCATTTT. Residues: CASSFGGGSQPQHF.

This clonotype was detected many times. The chain combines TRBV29-1 with TRBJ1-3; D is ambiguous. CDR3 length: 16 amino acids. V was pared by 0 bases and J by 0 bases, with 12 bases between. The germline CDR1 and CDR2 sequences are SQVTM and ANQGSEA. The CDR3 protein is CSVEDREGFSGNTIYF. For the CDR3, the DNA is TGCAGCGTTGAAGATCGGGAGGGTTTCTCTGGAAACACCATATATTTT.

At least ten counts were recorded for this clonotype. The chain employs TRBV25-1 and TRBJ1-2; D remains unclear. Germline V lookup: CDR1 MGHDK, CDR2 SYGVNS. The CDR3 covers 14 residues. Trimming cost V 3 bases and J 5 bases, with 13 bases left between them. DNA for the CDR3: TGTGCCAGCAGTGATTGGAGGAAACCTTATGGCTACACCTTC. It translates to CASSDWRKPYGYTF.

Ten or more counts support this clonotype. V gene TRBV6-1 combines with J gene TRBJ2-4; D possibly corresponds to TRBD2 (6 bases). Germline lookup yields CDR1 MNHNS and CDR2 SASEGT. This CDR3 is built from 17 residues. V shed 4 bases and J shed 0 bases, with 16 bases lying between them. The CDR3 sequence: CASSGGGGTLAKNIQYF. As DNA, the CDR3 is TGTGCCAGCAGTGGGGGAGGAGGGACCCTAGCCAAAAACATTCAGTACTTC.

The table lists this clonotype with a few counts. The chain joins TRBV28 to TRBJ2-2; D not resolved. V lost 6 bases, J lost 10 bases, and 12 bases lay in between. The CDR3 is 12 amino acids. CDR1 is MDHEN, CDR2 SYDVKM, per germline. The CDR3 nucleotides read TGTGCCAGCAGCATATTACGTGAGGAGCTGTTTTTT. Translation gives CASSILREELFF.

This clonotype was seen many times. V gene TRBV13 combines with J gene TRBJ1-1; D is uncertain. The CDR3 is made up of 14 amino acids. Germline values: CDR1 PRHDT, CDR2 FYEKMQ (reference sequence). V lost 4 bases, J lost 4 bases, and 13 bases lay in between. The CDR3 coding sequence is TGTGCCAGCAGCTCCCGTTCGGCGGCCACTGAAGCTTTCTTT. Translated, it gives CASSSRSAATEAFF.

A word on this clonotype: Sequence at one end of the junction differs from germline and may be a read error. This chain joins TRBV7-7 and TRBJ2-5; TRBD2 matches 8 bases. There are 15 residues in the CDR3. CDR1 is SSHAT, CDR2 FNYEAQ, per germline (reference sequence). The DNA for the CDR3 is TGTGCTAGCAGCCGGGGACTAGGGGGGGGAGAGACCCAGTACTTC. This sequence encodes CASSRGLGGGETQYF. Looking up the rest from reference TRBV7-7 and TRBJ2-5 gives the full variable domain: GAGVSQSPRYKVTKRGQDVTLRCDPISSHATLYWYQQALGQGPEFLTYFNYEAQPDKSGLPSDRFSAERPEGSISTLTIQRTEQRDSAMYRCASSRGLGGGETQYFGPGTRLLVL.

This chain connects TRBV7-3 to TRBJ1-1; 8 nucleotides agree with TRBD1. With V trimmed by 4 bases and J by 1 base, 5 bases remained unmatched. Germline V gene sequence: CDR1 SGHTA, CDR2 FQGTGA. This CDR3 region has 15 residues. CDR3 in amino acids: CASSSSGQANTEAFF. Written as DNA, the CDR3 is TGTGCCAGCAGCTCCTCGGGACAGGCGAACACTGAAGCTTTCTTT. Filled out from reference TRBV7-3 and TRBJ1-1, the complete variable domain reads GAGVSQTPSNKVTEKGKYVELRCDPISGHTALYWYRQSLGQGPEFLIYFQGTGAADDSGLPNDRFFAVRPEGSVSTLKIQRTERGDSAVYLCASSSSGQANTEAFFGQGTRLTVV.

There are many counts of this clonotype. This chain uses TRBV7-2 with TRBJ1-5; D is unresolved. The CDR3 covers 15 residues. Germline loops: CDR1 SGHTA, CDR2 FQGNSA. V lost 1 base to trimming and J lost 2 bases, with 9 bases between them. The CDR3 spells CASSLVGSGNQPQHF. The DNA for the CDR3 is TGTGCCAGCAGCTTAGTGGGGTCGGGCAATCAGCCCCAGCATTTT.

This clonotype was observed a handful of times. The chain combines TRBV20-1 with TRBJ2-7, with 7 bases that match TRBD2. V dropped 0 bases and J dropped 9; count of bases not matched to a gene: 8. CDR1 is DFQATT and CDR2 is SNEGSKA in the germline V gene (reference sequence). This CDR3 region has 13 residues. CDR3 nucleotides: TGCAGTGCTAGAGATCCCGGGGGGAAAGGGCAGTACTTC. This sequence encodes CSARDPGGKGQYF.

This clonotype was detected many times. The rearrangement links TRBV12-3 or TRBV12-4 to TRBJ2-5; TRBD2 agrees at 12 bases. This CDR3 is built from 15 residues. The trim removed 4 bases at V and 4 bases at J, leaving 4 bases unmatched. CDR3 DNA sequence: TGTGCCAGCAGTTCCGGACTAGCGGGGATAGAGACCCAGTACTTC. Translated: CASSSGLAGIETQYF.

The chain uses TRBV4-2 and TRBJ2-7; 9 positions match TRBD2. Looked up from germline, CDR1 is LGHNA and CDR2 is YNFKEQ. Trimming cost V 0 bases and J 5 bases; bases outside gene matches: 2. The CDR3 is 14 amino acids. CDR3 sequence: CASSQERGGHEQYF. The CDR3 DNA is TGTGCCAGCAGCCAAGAGCGGGGGGGCCACGAGCAGTACTTC.

The table lists this clonotype with a few counts. V gene TRBV7-8 combines with J gene TRBJ2-7; 8 positions agree with TRBD2. V gave up 1 base and J gave up 4 bases; unmatched junction bases: 15. Germline V gene sequence: CDR1 SGHVS, CDR2 FQNEAQ. The CDR3 spans 18 residues. The CDR3 DNA is TGTGCCAGCAGCTTAGTCGCGTACGGGCGGGGGGTTAATTACGAGCAGTACTTC. Translation gives CASSLVAYGRGVNYEQYF.

This clonotype was counted many times. This chain links TRBV28 with TRBJ2-7; D gene ambiguous. From germline, CDR1 is MDHEN and CDR2 SYDVKM. The length of the CDR3 is 17 residues. Trimming cost V 2 bases and J 3 bases, with 20 bases left between them. DNA for the CDR3: TGTGCCAGCAGTTTACCGCTCCTCCGGGTTGCCAGCTACGAGCAGTACTTC. Protein sequence: CASSLPLLRVASYEQYF.

This clonotype was detected ten times or more. The V and J genes are TRBV12-3 or TRBV12-4 and TRBJ2-4; D gene unclear. V lost 7 bases to trimming and J lost 0 bases, with 10 bases between them. This CDR3 has 14 amino acids. In nucleotides, the CDR3 is TGTGCCAGCAAGTCCGTCCTAGCCAAAAACATTCAGTACTTC. Translated, it gives CASKSVLAKNIQYF.

The sample holds many counts of this clonotype. The rearrangement links TRBV28 to TRBJ1-6, with TRBD1 identical over 8 bases. Losses at the gene ends were 4 bases for V and 0 bases for J; bases not matched to a gene: 2. Germline V gives CDR1 MDHEN, CDR2 SYDVKM. CDR3 size: 16 residues. The CDR3 is CASSWTGYSYNSPLHF. The CDR3 DNA reads as TGTGCCAGCAGTTGGACAGGGTACTCCTATAATTCACCCCTCCACTTT. The whole variable domain, remainder taken from reference TRBV28 and TRBJ1-6, is DVKVTQSSRYLVKRTGEKVFLECVQDMDHENMFWYRQDPGLGLRLIYFSYDVKMKEKGDIPEGYSVSREKKERFSLILESASTNQTSMYLCASSWTGYSYNSPLHFGNGTRLTVT.